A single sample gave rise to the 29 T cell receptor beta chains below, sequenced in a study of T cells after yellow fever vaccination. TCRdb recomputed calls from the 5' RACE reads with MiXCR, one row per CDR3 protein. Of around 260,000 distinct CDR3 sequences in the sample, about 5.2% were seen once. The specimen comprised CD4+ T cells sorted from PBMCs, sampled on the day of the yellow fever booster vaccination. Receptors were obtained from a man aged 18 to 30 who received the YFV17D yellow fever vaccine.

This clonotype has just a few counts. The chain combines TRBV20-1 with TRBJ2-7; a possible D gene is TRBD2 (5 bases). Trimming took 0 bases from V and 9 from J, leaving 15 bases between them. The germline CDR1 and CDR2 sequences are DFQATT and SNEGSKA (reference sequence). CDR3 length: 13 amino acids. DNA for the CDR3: TGCAGTGCTAGAGATTCGGCCGGAGGTGGGCAGTACTTC. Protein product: CSARDSAGGGQYF.

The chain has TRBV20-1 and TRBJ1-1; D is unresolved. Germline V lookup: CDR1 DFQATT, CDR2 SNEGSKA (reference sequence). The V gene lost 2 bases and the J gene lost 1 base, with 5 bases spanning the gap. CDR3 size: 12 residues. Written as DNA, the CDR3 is TGCAGTGCTAGATTTCAGAACACTGAAGCTTTCTTT. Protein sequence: CSARFQNTEAFF.

The CDR3 loop reads CASSSDRVGTEAFF. CDR3 nucleotide sequence: TGCGCCAGCAGCTCCGACAGGGTCGGCACTGAAGCTTTCTTT. The V gene is TRBV5-1, the J gene TRBJ1-1, with 7 positions matching TRBD1. Germline values: CDR1 SGHRS, CDR2 YFSETQ. There are 14 residues in the CDR3. V gave up 3 bases and J gave up 4 bases; unmatched junction bases: 6.

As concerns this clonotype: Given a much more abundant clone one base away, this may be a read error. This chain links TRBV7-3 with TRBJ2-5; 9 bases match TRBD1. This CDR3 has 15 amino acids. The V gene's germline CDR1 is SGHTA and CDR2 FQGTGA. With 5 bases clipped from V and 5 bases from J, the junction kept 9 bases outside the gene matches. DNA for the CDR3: TGTGCCAGCAGCCCTTCGGACAGGGGCTGGGAGACCCAGTACTTC. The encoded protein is CASSPSDRGWETQYF. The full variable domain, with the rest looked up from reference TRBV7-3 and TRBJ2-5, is GAGVSQTPSNKVTEKGKYVELRCDPISGHTALYWYRQSLGQGPEFLIYFQGTGAADDSGLPNDRFFAVRPEGSVSTLKIQRTERGDSAVYLCASSPSDRGWETQYFGPGTRLLVL.

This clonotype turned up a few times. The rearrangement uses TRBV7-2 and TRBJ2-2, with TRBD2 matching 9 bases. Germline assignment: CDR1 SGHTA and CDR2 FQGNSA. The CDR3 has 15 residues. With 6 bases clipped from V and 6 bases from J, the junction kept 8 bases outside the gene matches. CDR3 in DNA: TGTGCCAGCAGATACGGCCTAGCGGGGTCCGGGGAGCTGTTTTTT. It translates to CASRYGLAGSGELFF.

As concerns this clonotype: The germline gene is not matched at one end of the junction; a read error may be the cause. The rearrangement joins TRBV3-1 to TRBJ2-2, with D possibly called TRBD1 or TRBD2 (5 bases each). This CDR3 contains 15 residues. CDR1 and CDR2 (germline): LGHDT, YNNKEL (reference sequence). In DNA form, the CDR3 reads TGTGGCAGCAGCCAGAGGGGCAGTAACACCGGGGAGCTGTTTTTT. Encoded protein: CGSSQRGSNTGELFF.

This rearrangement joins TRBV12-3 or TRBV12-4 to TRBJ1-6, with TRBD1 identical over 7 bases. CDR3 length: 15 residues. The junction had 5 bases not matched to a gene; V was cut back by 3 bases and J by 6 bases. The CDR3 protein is CASSFGGTVNSPLHF. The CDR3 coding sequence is TGTGCCAGCAGTTTTGGCGGGACAGTTAATTCACCCCTCCACTTT.

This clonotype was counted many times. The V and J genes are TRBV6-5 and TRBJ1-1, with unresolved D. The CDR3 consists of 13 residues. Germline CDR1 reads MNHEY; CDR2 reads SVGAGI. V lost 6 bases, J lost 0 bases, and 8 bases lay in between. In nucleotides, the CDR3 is TGTGCCAGCAGCCGCCGGGTGAACACTGAAGCTTTCTTT. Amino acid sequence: CASSRRVNTEAFF.

The CDR3: CAIVLVANTEAFF. CDR3 nucleotide sequence: TGTGCCATCGTTCTGGTGGCGAACACTGAAGCTTTCTTT. The V call is TRBV12-3 or TRBV12-4, the J call TRBJ1-1; no clear D gene. This CDR3 is 13 amino acids long. The V gene lost 10 bases and the J gene lost 1 base, with 13 bases spanning the gap.

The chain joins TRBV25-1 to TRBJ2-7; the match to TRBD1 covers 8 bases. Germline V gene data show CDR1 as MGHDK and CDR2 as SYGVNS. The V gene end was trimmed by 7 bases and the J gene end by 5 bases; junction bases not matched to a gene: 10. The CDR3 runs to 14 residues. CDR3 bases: TGTGCCAGCATGATGGTACAGGGGGGTGACGAGCAGTACGTC. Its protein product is CASMMVQGGDEQYV.

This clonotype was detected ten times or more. The CDR3 spells CASSDPHRGLWETQYF. CDR3 DNA: TGTGCCAGCAGCGACCCTCACAGGGGGTTGTGGGAGACCCAGTACTTC. The chain has TRBV7-8 and TRBJ2-5; 8 bases are shared with TRBD1. V lost 5 bases, J lost 5 bases, and 13 bases stayed unmatched. Germline V lookup: CDR1 SGHVS, CDR2 FQNEAQ. The CDR3 contains 16 residues.

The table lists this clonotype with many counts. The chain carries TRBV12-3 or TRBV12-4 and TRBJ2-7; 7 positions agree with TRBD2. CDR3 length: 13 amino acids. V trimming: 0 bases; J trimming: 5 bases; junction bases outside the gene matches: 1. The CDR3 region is CASSLAGGNEQYV. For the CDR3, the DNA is TGTGCCAGCAGTTTAGCGGGAGGGAACGAGCAGTACGTC.

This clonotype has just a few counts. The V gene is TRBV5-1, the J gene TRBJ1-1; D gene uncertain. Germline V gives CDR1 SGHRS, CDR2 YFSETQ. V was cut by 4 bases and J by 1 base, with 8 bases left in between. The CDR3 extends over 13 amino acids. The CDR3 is CASSMGRNTEAFF. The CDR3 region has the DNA TGCGCCAGCAGCATGGGAAGGAACACTGAAGCTTTCTTT.

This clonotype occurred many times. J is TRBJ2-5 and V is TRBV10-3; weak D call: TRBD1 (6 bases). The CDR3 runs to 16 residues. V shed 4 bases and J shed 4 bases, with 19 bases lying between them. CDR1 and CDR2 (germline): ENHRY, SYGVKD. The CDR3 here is CAISALQGLGAETQYF. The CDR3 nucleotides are TGTGCCATCAGTGCACTCCAGGGATTGGGGGCAGAGACCCAGTACTTC.

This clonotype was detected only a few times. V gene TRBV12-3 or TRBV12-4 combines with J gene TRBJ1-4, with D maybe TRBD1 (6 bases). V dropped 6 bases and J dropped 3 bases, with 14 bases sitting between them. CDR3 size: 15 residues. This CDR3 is CASRRAGAANEKLFF. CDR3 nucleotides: TGTGCCAGCAGACGCGCAGGGGCTGCTAATGAAAAACTGTTTTTT.

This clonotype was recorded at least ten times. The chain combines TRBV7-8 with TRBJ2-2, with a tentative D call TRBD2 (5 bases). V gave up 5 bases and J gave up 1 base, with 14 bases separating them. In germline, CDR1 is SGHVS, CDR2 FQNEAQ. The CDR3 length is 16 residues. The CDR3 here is CASSALPGKNTGELFF. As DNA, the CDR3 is TGTGCCAGCAGCGCCCTACCCGGGAAGAACACCGGGGAGCTGTTTTTT.

The CDR3 nucleotides are TGTGCCACCAGCAGAGATCCATCGGGACCCAGCGAGCAGTACGTC. Translating it yields CATSRDPSGPSEQYV. V gene TRBV15 combines with J gene TRBJ2-7, with D perhaps assigned TRBD1 or TRBD2 (5 bases each). Trimming shortened V by 0 bases and J by 6 bases, and 15 bases separated the two germline ends. The CDR3 is made up of 15 amino acids. The germline gives CDR1 LNHNV, CDR2 YYDKDF (reference sequence).

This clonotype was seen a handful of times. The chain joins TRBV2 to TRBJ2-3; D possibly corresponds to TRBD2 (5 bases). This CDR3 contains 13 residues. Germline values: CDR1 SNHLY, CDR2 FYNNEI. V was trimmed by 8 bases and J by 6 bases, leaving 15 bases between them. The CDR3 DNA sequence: TGTGCCAGCGCCGGGGATTTAACGGATACGCAGTATTTT. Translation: CASAGDLTDTQYF. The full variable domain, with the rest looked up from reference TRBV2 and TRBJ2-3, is EPEVTQTPSHQVTQMGQEVILRCVPISNHLYFYWYRQILGQKVEFLVSFYNNEISEKSEIFDDQFSVERPDGSNFTLKIRSTKLEDSAMYFCASAGDLTDTQYFGPGTRLTVL.

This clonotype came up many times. The CDR3 region has the DNA TGTGCCAGCAAGGAGACGACGAACACCGGGGAGCTGTTTTTT. Protein product: CASKETTNTGELFF. The chain couples TRBV12-3 or TRBV12-4 to TRBJ2-2; no clear D gene. This CDR3 is 14 amino acids long. Between the trimmed V and J ends, which lost 7 bases and 0 bases, there was a span of 9 bases.

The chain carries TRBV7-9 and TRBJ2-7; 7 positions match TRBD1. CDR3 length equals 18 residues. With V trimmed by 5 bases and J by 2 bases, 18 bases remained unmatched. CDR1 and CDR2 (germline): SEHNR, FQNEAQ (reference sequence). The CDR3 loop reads CASSPPRGQRNSTYEQYV. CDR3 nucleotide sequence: TGTGCCAGCAGCCCGCCGAGGGGACAGAGAAATTCTACCTACGAGCAGTACGTC.

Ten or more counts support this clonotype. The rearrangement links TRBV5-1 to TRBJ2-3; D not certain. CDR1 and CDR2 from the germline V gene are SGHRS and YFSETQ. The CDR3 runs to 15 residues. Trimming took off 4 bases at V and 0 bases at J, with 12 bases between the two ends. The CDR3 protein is CASSDTSTSTDTQYF. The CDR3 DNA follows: TGCGCCAGCAGCGACACGTCGACCAGCACAGATACGCAGTATTTT.

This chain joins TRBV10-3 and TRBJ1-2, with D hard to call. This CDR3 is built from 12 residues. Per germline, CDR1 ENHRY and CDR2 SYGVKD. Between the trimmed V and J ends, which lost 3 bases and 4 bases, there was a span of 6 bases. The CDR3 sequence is CAISEVVYGYTF. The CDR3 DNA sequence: TGTGCCATCAGTGAAGTGGTCTATGGCTACACCTTC.

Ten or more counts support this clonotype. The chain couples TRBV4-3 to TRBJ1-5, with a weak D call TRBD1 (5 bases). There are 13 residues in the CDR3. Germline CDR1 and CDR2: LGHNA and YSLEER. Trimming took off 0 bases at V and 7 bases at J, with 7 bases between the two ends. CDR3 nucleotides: TGCGCCAGCAGCCAAGATAGGGGACAGCCCCAGCATTTT. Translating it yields CASSQDRGQPQHF.

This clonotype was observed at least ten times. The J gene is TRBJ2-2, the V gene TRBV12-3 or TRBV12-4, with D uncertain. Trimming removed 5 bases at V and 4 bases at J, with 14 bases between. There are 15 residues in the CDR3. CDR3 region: CASSPRRRLTGELFF. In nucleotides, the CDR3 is TGTGCCAGCAGTCCTAGACGGAGACTCACCGGGGAGCTGTTTTTT.

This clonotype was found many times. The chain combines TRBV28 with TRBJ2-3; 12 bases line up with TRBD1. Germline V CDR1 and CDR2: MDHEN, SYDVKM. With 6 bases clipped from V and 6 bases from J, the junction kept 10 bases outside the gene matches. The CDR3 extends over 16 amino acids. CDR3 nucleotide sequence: TGTGCCAGCAGCAAACGGGACAGGGGGCTTTTGGATACGCAGTATTTT. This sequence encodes CASSKRDRGLLDTQYF.

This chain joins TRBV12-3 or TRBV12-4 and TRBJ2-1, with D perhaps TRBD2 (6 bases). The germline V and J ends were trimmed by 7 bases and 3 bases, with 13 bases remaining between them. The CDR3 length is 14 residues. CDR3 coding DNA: TGTGCCAGCACTCGGCTAGCGTTCTACAATGAGCAGTTCTTC. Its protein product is CASTRLAFYNEQFF.

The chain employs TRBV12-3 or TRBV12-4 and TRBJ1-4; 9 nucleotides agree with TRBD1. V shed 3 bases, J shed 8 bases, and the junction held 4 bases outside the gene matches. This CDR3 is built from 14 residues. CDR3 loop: CASSLGQGTEKLFF. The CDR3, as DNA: TGTGCCAGCAGTTTGGGACAGGGCACCGAAAAACTGTTTTTT.

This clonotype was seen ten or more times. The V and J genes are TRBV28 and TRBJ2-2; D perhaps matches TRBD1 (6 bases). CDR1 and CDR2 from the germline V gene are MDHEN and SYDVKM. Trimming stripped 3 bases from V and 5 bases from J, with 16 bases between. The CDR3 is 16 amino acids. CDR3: CASSFPGGHRTGELFF. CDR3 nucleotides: TGTGCCAGCAGTTTTCCTGGGGGACACAGAACCGGGGAGCTGTTTTTT. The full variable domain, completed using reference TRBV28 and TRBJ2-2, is DVKVTQSSRYLVKRTGEKVFLECVQDMDHENMFWYRQDPGLGLRLIYFSYDVKMKEKGDIPEGYSVSREKKERFSLILESASTNQTSMYLCASSFPGGHRTGELFFGEGSRLTVL.

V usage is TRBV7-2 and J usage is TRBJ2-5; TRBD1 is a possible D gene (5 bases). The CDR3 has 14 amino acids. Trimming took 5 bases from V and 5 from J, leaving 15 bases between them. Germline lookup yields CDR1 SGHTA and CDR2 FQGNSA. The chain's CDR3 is CASSPAGSWETQYF. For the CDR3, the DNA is TGTGCCAGCAGCCCAGCAGGGTCCTGGGAGACCCAGTACTTC.